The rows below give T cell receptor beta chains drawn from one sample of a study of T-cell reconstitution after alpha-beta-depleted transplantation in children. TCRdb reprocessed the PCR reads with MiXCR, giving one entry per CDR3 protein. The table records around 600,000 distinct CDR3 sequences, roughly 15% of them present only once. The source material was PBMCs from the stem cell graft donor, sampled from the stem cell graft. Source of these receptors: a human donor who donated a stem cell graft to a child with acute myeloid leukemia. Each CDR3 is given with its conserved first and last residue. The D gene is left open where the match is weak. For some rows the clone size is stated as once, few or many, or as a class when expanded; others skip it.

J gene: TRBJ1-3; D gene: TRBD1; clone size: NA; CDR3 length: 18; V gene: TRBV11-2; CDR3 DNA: TGTGCCAGCAGCTCTCCTGAGGGACAGAAATCGGCTGGAAACACCATATATTTT; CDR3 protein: CASSSPEGQKSAGNTIYF
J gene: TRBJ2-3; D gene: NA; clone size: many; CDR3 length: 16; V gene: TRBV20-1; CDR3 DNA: TGCAGTGCCCCGTCGGACGGTTCAGGCCTACAAGATACGCAGTATTTT; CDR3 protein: CSAPSDGSGLQDTQYF
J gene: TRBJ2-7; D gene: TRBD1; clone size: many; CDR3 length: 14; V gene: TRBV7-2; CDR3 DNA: TGTGCCAGCAGCCCAAGACAGGGGTTGTACGAGCAGTACTTC; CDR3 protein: CASSPRQGLYEQYF
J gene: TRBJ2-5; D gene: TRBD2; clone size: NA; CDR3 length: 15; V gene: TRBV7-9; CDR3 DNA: TGTGCCAGCACGAGGGGAGCGGGGGGGCAAGAGACCCAGTACTTC; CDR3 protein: CASTRGAGGQETQYF
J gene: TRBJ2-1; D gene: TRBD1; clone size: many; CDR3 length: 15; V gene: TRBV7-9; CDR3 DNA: TGTGCCAGCAGCGGTCGGACAGGGTGGGTAATCGAGCAGTTCTTC; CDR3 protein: CASSGRTGWVIEQFF
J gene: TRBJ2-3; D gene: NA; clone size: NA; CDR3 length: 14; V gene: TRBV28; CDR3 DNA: TGTGCCAGCAGTTTGAGGAGGGGAACAGATACGCAGTATTTT; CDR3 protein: CASSLRRGTDTQYF
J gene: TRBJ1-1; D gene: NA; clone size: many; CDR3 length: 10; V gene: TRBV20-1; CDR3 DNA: TGCAGTGCTTGGGGGACTGAAGCTTTCTTT; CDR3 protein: CSAWGTEAFF
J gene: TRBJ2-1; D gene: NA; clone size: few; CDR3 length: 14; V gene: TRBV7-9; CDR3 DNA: TGTGCCAGCAGTGAAGGAGCTTCAAACAATGAGCAGTTCTTC; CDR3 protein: CASSEGASNNEQFF
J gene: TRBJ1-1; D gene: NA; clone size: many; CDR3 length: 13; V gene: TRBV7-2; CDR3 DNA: TGTGCCAGCAGCTTCCCCCGGGACACTGCAGCTTTCTTT; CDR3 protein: CASSFPRDTAAFF
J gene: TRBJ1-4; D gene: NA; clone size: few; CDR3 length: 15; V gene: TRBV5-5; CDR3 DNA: TGTGCCAGCAGCGCCCCTGGAGGGGACGCTGAAAAACTGTTTTTT; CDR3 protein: CASSAPGGDAEKLFF
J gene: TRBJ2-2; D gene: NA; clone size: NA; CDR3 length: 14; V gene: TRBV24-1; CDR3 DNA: TGTGCCACCAGTGATCGCCGTGGGACCGGGGAGCTGTTTTTT; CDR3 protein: CATSDRRGTGELFF